This T cell receptor beta chain was profiled in a study of lymphopenia after photon versus proton radiotherapy. Notes on the study in general: Relative stability marked proton patients; photon patients lost diversity and naive cells.

V was pared by 7 bases and J by 0 bases, with 13 bases between. The germline V gene encodes CDR1 MNHEY and CDR2 SVGAGI. The CDR3 has 14 residues. Points on this clone: Its antigen is not identified.

Clones were sequenced by immunoSEQ multiplex PCR, and TCRdb holds only the in-frame ones, with some missing. The table lists approximately 58,000 clones, more than 70% of them singletons, with roughly 29% in the top ten. V gene TRBV6-5 combines with J gene TRBJ2-7; D possibly corresponds to TRBD2 (5 bases). Sequencing used peripheral blood, obtained from a patient treated with photon-based radiotherapy. This receptor was obtained from a man between 50 and 59 years old with gastric cancer. Here the CDR3 reads CASTLRGDSYEQYF. In nucleotides, the CDR3 is TGTGCCAGCACCCTACGGGGAGACTCCTACGAGCAGTACTTC.